This T cell receptor (beta chain) appears in the sequencing data of a study of shared clonotypes between healthy human individuals. This clone has only one observation. Its antigen is unknown. The study's findings and limits: Clonotypes shared by all four donors outscored non-shared clonotypes in generation probability.

Data came from immunoSEQ multiplex PCR; TCRdb stores just in-frame clones and leaves some out. Here the sample spans some 1.5 million clones, under 99% being singletons. Trimming took 0 bases from V and 4 from J; bases not matched to a gene: 2. CDR3 length: 14 amino acids. Germline loops: CDR1 SGDLS, CDR2 YYNGEE. This TCR was sampled from a man aged 30 to 39 in good health. Sequenced: naive CD4+ T cells sorted from blood. Regarding subset: CD45RA+ positively selected. The rearrangement links TRBV9 to TRBJ1-1; 8 bases match TRBD1. The CDR3 reads CASSVAGGFTEAFF. The CDR3 region has the DNA TGTGCCAGCAGCGTAGCAGGGGGCTTCACTGAAGCTTTCTTT.